This T cell receptor beta chain was captured by sequencing in a study of T cell responses to AZD1222 COVID-19 vaccine. Only in-frame clones appear in the TCRdb table, and some are missing; sequencing was by immunoSEQ multiplex PCR. The sample lists some 180,000 clones; around 93% were seen once. The CDR3 is 20 residues long. Germline V lookup: CDR1 SGHRS, CDR2 YFSETQ. Trimming removed 0 bases from V and 1 base from J; junction bases left unmatched: 12. As concerns this clone: The antigen is not known.

General study points: The breadth and depth of Spike-specific TCRs increased once two AZD1222 doses had been given. It should be noted that donors were predominantly white British and more often female, and clonal diversity was possibly underestimated. The study sampled repertoires only after the peak T cell response. Reportedly, nearly half of unique spike TCRs recognized epitopes outside B.1.351/B.1.1.7 mutations.

The source of this sequence is an adult who received the MenACWY meningococcal vaccine as a control. This chain joins TRBV5-1 and TRBJ2-6; 8 bases are shared with TRBD1. The sample in question was peripheral blood, obtained 28 days after the second dose of the MenACWY control vaccine. In DNA form, the CDR3 reads TGCGCCAGCAGCTTGGTCAGTCTATGGACAGGGACTTCTGGGGCCAACGTCCTGACTTTC. Its protein is CASSLVSLWTGTSGANVLTF. The full variable domain, completed using reference TRBV5-1 and TRBJ2-6, is KAGVTQTPRYLIKTRGQQVTLSCSPISGHRSVSWYQQTPGQGLQFLFEYFSETQRNKGNFPGRFSGRQFSNSRSEMNVSTLELGDSALYLCASSLVSLWTGTSGANVLTFGAGSRLTVL.